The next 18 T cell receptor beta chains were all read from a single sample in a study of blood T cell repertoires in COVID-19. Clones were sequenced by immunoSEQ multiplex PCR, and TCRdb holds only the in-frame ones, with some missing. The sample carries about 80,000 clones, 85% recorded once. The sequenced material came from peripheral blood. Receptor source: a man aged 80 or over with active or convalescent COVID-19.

For the CDR3, the DNA is TGCGCCAGCAGCTTGGGGCAGATCCAAGAGACCCAGTACTTC. It encodes CASSLGQIQETQYF. The chain carries TRBV5-1 and TRBJ2-5; D remains ambiguous. The germline V gene encodes CDR1 SGHRS and CDR2 YFSETQ. The CDR3 covers 14 residues. Trimming cost V 0 bases and J 1 base, with 7 bases left between them.

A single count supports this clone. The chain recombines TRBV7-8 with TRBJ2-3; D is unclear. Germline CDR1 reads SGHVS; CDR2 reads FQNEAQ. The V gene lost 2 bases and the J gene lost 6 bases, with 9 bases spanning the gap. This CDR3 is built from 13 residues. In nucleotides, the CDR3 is TGTGCCAGCAGCTTACTTAACGGGGATACGCAGTATTTT. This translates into CASSLLNGDTQYF.

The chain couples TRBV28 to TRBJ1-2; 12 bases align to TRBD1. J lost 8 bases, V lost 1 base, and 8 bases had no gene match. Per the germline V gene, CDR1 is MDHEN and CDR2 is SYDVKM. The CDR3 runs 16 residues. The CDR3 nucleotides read TGTGCCAGCAGTTTATTACCGGGACAGGGGGCGAGAGGCTACACCTTC. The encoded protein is CASSLLPGQGARGYTF.

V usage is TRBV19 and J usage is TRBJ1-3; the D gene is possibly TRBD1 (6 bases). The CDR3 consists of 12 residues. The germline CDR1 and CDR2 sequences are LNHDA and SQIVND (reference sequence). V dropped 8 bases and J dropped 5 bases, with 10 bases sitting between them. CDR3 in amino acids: CASGTRRNTIYF. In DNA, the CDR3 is TGTGCCAGTGGGACACGGCGAAACACCATATATTTT. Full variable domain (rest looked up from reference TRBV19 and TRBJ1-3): DGGITQSPKYLFRKEGQNVTLSCEQNLNHDAMYWYRQDPGQGLRLIYYSQIVNDFQKGDIAEGYSVSREKKESFPLTVTSAQKNPTAFYLCASGTRRNTIYFGEGSWLTVV.

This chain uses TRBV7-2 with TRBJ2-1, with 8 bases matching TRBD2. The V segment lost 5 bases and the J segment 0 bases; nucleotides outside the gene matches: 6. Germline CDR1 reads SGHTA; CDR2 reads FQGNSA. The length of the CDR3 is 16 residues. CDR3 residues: CASSPRSGSSYNEQFF. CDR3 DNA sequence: TGTGCCAGCAGCCCCAGGAGCGGGAGCTCCTACAATGAGCAGTTCTTC.

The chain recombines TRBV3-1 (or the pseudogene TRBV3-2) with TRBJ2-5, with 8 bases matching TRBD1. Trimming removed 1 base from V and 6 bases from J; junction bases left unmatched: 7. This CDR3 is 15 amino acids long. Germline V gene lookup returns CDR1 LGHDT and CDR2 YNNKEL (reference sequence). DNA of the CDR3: TGTGCCAGCAGCCAAGGCCGGACAGGGCGGAAGACCCAGTACTTC. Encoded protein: CASSQGRTGRKTQYF.

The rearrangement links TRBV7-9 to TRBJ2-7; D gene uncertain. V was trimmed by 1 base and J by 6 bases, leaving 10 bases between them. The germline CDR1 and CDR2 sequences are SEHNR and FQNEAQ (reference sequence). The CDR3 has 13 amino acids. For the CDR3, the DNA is TGTGCCAGCAGCTTAGGACACATATTCGAGCAGTACGTC. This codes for CASSLGHIFEQYV.

CDR3 nucleotides: TGTGCCAGTAGTATAGGGGGGGGCCCCCCGAATACGCAGTATTTT. Protein sequence: CASSIGGGPPNTQYF. The chain employs TRBV19 and TRBJ2-3; D is perhaps TRBD2 (7 bases). Germline V gives CDR1 LNHDA, CDR2 SQIVND (reference sequence). Trimming took 1 base from V and 7 from J, leaving 15 bases between them. CDR3 size: 15 residues.

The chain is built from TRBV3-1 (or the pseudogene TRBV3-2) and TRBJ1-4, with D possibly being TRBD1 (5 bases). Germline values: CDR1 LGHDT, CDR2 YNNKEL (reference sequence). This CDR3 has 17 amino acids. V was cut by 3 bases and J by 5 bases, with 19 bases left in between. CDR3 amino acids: CASSQGDSVNSNEKLFF. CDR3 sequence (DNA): TGTGCCAGCAGCCAGGGGGACTCAGTGAACTCAAATGAAAAACTGTTTTTT.

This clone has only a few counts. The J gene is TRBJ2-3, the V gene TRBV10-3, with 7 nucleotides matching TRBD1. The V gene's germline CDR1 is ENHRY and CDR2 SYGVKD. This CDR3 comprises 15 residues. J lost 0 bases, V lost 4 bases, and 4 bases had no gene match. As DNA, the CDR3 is TGTGCCATCAGTGGAGGGGGCACTAGCACAGATACGCAGTATTTT. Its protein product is CAISGGGTSTDTQYF.

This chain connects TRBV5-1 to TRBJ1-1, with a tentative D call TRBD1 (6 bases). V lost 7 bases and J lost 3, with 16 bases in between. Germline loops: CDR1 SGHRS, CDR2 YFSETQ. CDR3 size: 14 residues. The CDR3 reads CASCTGGPDTEAFF. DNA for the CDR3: TGCGCCAGCTGTACTGGGGGCCCGGACACTGAAGCTTTCTTT. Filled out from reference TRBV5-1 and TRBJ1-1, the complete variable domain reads KAGVTQTPRYLIKTRGQQVTLSCSPISGHRSVSWYQQTPGQGLQFLFEYFSETQRNKGNFPGRFSGRQFSNSRSEMNVSTLELGDSALYLCASCTGGPDTEAFFGQGTRLTVV.

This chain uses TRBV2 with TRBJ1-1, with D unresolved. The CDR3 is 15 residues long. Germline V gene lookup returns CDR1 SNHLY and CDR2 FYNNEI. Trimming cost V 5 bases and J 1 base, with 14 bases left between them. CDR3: CASSTTGGRNTEAFF. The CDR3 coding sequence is TGTGCCAGCAGTACGACGGGAGGGAGGAACACTGAAGCTTTCTTT.

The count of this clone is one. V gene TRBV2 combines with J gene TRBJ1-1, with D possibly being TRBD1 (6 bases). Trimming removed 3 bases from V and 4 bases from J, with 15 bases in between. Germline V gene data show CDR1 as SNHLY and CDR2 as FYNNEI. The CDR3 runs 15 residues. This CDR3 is CASSEQGLSGTEAFF. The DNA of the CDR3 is TGTGCCAGCAGTGAGCAGGGGCTCTCGGGCACTGAAGCTTTCTTT. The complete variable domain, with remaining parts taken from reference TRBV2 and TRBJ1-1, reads EPEVTQTPSHQVTQMGQEVILRCVPISNHLYFYWYRQILGQKVEFLVSFYNNEISEKSEIFDDQFSVERPDGSNFTLKIRSTKLEDSAMYFCASSEQGLSGTEAFFGQGTRLTVV.

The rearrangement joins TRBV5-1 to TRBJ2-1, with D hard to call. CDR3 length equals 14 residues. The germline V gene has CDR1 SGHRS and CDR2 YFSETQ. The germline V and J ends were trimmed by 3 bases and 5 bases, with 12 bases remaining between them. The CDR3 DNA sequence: TGCGCCAGCAGCTCGCAGACTTCGAACAATGAGCAGTTCTTC. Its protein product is CASSSQTSNNEQFF.

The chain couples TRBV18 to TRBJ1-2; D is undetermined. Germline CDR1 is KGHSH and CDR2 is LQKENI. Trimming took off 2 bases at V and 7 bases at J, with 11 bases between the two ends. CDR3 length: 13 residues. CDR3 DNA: TGTGCCAGCTCACCATCCGGGTCCCCTGGCTACACCTTC. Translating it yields CASSPSGSPGYTF.

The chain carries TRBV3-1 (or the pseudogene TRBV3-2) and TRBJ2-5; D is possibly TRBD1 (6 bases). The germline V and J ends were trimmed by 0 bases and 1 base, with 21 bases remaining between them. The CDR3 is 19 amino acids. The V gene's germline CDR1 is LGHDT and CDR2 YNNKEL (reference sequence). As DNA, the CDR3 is TGTGCCAGCAGCCAAGATGTTTGGGGTCCGGGCAGGGGCCAAGAGACCCAGTACTTC. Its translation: CASSQDVWGPGRGQETQYF.

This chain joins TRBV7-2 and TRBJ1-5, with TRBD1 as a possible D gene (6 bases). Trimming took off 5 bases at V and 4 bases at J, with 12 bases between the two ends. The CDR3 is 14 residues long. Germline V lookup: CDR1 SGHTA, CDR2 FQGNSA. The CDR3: CASSQTGPNQPQHF. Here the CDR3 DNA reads TGTGCCAGCAGCCAGACAGGACCAAATCAGCCCCAGCATTTT. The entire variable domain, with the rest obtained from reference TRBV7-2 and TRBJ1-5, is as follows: GAGVSQSPSNKVTEKGKDVELRCDPISGHTALYWYRQSLGQGLEFLIYFQGNSAPDKSGLPSDRFSAERTGGSVSTLTIQRTQQEDSAVYLCASSQTGPNQPQHFGDGTRLSIL.

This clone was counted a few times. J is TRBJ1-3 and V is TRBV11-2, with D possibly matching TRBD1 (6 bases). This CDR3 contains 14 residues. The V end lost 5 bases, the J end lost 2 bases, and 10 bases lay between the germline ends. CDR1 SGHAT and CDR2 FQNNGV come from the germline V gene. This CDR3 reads CASSPQGTGNTIYF. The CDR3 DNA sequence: TGTGCCAGCAGCCCTCAGGGGACTGGAAACACCATATATTTT.